This TCR beta chain was identified in a study of beta chain features in type 1 diabetes. Study overall: Summed over all samples, the examined sorted cells came to 90 million to 120 million.

Overall study results and limits: A possible short-template PCR bias applies equally to patients and controls. Moderately but significantly shorter TCRB CDR3s were found in Type 1 diabetes patients in all four CD4+ subsets. Compared to healthy donors, patients appeared to have naive, central memory and Treg TCRB repertoires that were more alike.

Turning to this clone: Its antigen is not known.

Via CD45RO/CCR7/CD25/CD127/CD95/CD27, cells of the CD4+ naive, central memory, regulatory and stem cell-like memory subsets were sorted. The entirety of the isolated RNA underwent reverse transcription, so expressed TCRB transcripts were sequenced. Repertoires were generated with immunoSEQ multiplex PCR, while TCRdb's copy carries only in-frame clones and drops some. The sample consists of 200,000 to 300,000 clones, around 9.9% of them appearing once. Sequences were obtained from naive CD4+ T cells from blood. The clonotype originates from a man aged 30 to 39 with type 1 diabetes.

The CDR3 region has the DNA TGTGCCAGCAGCCTACCGACTCGACAAGAGACCCAGTACTTC. Translation gives CASSLPTRQETQYF. The V call is TRBV5-4, the J call TRBJ2-5; D not resolved. The CDR3 covers 14 residues. The germline V gene encodes CDR1 SGHNT and CDR2 YYREEE (reference sequence). Trimming cost V 4 bases and J 2 bases, with 12 bases left between them.